This TCR beta chain stems from a study of human T cells and chemical hapten exposure. Study at large: There were per-sample TCR yield variations, arising mainly from small pooled library volume differences.

V lost 4 bases, J lost 4 bases, and 4 bases stayed unmatched. There are 14 residues in the CDR3. Germline CDR1 MNHEY, CDR2 SMNVEV (reference sequence). The study's library attached unique molecular identifiers to single cDNA molecules. Authors' data handling: A per-sample median of about 94,000 TCRs was observed, with counts ranging from roughly 20,000 to 750,000. TCRdb re-called the RACE reads with MiXCR, one entry per CDR3 protein. The V and J calls come from TCRdb's annotation, not from the publication. This table holds about 110,000 distinct CDR3 sequences, 11% found once. This clonotype was seen a handful of times. Documented time point: patch test 1, 2 weeks after DPC sensitization. Treatment meaning: therapeutic diphenylcyclopropenone sensitization with weekly scalp DPC.

This clonotype originated in a woman aged 40 to 50 with alopecia areata. Some clones in this sample may be carry-over from other donors' samples. This sequence joins TRBV27 and TRBJ1-1; 9 bases line up with TRBD1. This sample comprised whole blood, obtained in connection with sensitization to the hapten diphenylcyclopropenone (DPC). Written as DNA, the CDR3 is TGTGCCAGCAGTTGGGGGACAGGGAGCACTGAAGCTTTCTTT. Amino acids: CASSWGTGSTEAFF.